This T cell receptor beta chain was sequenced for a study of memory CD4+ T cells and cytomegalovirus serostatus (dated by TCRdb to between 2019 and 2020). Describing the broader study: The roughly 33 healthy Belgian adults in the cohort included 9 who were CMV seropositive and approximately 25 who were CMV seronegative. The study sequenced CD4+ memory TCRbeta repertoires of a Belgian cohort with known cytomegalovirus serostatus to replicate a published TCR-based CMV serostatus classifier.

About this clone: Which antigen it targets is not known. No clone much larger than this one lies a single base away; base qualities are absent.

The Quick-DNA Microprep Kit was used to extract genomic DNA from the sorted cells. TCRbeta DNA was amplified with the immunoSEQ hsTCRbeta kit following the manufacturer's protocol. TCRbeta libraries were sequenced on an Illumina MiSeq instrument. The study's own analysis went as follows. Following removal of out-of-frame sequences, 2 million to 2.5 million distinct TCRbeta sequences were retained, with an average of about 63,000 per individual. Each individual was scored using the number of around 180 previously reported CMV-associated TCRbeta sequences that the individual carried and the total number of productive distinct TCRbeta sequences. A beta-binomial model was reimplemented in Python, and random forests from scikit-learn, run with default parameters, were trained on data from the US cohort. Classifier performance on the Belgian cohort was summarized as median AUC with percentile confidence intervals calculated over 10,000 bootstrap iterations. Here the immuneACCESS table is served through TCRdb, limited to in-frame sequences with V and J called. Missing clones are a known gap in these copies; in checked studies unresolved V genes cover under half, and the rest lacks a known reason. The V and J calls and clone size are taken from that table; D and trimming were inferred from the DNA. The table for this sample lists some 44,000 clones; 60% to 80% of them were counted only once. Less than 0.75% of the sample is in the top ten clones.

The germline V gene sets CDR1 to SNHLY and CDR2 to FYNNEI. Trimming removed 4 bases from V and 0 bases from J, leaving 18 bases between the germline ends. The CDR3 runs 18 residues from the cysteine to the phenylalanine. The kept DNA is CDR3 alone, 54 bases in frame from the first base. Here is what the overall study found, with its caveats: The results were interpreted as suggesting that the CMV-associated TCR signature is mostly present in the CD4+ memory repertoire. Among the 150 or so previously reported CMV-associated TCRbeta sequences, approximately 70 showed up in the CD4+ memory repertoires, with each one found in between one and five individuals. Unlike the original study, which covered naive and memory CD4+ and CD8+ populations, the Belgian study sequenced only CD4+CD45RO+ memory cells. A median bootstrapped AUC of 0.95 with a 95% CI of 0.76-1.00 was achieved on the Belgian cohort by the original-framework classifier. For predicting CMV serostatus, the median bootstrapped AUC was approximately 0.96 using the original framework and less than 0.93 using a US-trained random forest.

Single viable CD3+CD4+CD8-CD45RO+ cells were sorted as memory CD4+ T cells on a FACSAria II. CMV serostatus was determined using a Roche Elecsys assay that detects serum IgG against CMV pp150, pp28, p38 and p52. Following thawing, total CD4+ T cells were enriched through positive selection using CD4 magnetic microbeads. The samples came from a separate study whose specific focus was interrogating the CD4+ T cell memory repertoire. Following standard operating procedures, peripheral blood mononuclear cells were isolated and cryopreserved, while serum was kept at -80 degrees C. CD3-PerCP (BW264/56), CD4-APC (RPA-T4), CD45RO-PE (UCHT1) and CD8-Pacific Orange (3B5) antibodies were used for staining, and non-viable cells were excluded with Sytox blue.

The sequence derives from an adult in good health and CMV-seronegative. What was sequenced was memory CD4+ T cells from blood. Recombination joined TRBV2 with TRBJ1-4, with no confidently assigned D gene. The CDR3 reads CASSVGKGNSATNEKLFF. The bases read TGTGCCAGCAGTGTCGGAAAGGGCAACTCTGCAACTAATGAAAAACTGTTTTTT.